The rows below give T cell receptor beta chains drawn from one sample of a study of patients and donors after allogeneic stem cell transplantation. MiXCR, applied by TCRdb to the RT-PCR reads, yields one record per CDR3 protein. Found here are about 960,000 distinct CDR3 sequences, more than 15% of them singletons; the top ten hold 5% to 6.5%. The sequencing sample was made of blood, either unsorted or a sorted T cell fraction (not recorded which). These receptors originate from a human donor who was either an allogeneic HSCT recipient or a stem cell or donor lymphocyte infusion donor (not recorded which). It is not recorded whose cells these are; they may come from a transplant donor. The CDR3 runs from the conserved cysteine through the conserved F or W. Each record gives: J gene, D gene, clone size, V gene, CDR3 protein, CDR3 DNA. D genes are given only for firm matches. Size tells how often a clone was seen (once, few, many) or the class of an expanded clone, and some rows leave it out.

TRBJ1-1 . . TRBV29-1 CSVVPRSSGDTEAFF TGCAGCGTCGTACCACGCAGCTCCGGTGACACTGAAGCTTTCTTT
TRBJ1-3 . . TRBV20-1 CSASGSKALGGNTIYF TGCAGTGCTAGTGGATCCAAGGCCCTGGGAGGAAACACCATATATTTT
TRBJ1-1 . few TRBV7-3 CASSPEATASFGTEAFF TGTGCCAGCAGCCCAGAGGCGACAGCTTCCTTTGGCACTGAAGCTTTCTTT
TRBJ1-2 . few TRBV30 CAWSAMLYGYTF TGTGCCTGGAGTGCGATGCTTTATGGCTACACCTTC
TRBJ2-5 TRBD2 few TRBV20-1 CSARSASGIETQYF TGCAGTGCTAGAAGCGCTAGCGGGATTGAGACCCAGTACTTC
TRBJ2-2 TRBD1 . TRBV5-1 CASSEQGLANTGELFF TGCGCCAGCAGCGAACAGGGGCTCGCGAACACCGGGGAGCTGTTTTTT
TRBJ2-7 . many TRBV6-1 CASSELYEQYF TGTGCCAGCAGTGAACTCTACGAGCAGTACTTC
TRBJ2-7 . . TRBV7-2 CASSFTTFYEQYF TGTGCCAGCAGCTTTACCACCTTCTACGAGCAGTACTTC
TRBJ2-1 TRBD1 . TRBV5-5 CASSLVGAGGRGEQFF TGTGCCAGCAGCTTGGTCGGGGCAGGGGGACGGGGTGAGCAGTTCTTC
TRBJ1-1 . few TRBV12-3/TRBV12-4 CASSLAKAVGRGAFF TGTGCCAGCAGTTTAGCTAAGGCGGTCGGACGGGGAGCTTTCTTT
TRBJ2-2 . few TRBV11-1 CASSLDRTNTGELFF TGTGCCAGCAGCTTAGACAGAACAAACACCGGGGAGCTGTTTTTT
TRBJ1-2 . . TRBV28 CASSSYGAGQGYTF TGTGCCAGCAGTTCCTACGGGGCAGGGCAGGGCTACACCTTC
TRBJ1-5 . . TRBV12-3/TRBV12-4 CASSPGVGSPFGQPQHF TGTGCCAGCAGCCCGGGAGTTGGGAGCCCTTTTGGGCAGCCCCAGCATTTT
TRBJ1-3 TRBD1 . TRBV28 CASSSGTGVSGNTIYF TGTGCCAGCAGTTCCGGTACAGGGGTCTCTGGAAACACCATATATTTT
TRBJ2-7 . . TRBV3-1 CASSQWRAYEQYF TGTGCCAGCAGCCAATGGCGCGCGTACGAGCAGTACTTC
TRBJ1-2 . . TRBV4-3 CASSQDVGTQGGYTF TGCGCCAGCAGCCAAGATGTGGGGACACAGGGCGGCTACACCTTC
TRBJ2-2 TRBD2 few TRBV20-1 CSVGTSLTGELFF TGCAGTGTTGGGACTAGCCTGACCGGGGAGCTGTTTTTT
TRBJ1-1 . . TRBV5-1 CASSLVPGKNTEAFF TGCGCCAGCAGCTTGGTTCCAGGAAAGAACACTGAAGCTTTCTTT
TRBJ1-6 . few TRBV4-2 CASSSTESPLHF TGTGCCAGCAGCTCGACAGAATCACCCCTCCACTTT
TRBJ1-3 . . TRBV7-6 CASSLAPDSGNTIYF TGTGCCAGCAGCTTAGCCCCAGACTCTGGAAACACCATATATTTT
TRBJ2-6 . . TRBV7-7 CASSETTAPLSGANVLTF TGTGCTAGCAGCGAGACGACAGCTCCCCTCTCTGGGGCCAACGTCCTGACTTTC
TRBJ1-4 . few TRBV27 CASSFTFTDSGGEKLFF TGTGCCAGCAGCTTTACCTTCACGGACAGCGGAGGTGAAAAACTGTTTTTT
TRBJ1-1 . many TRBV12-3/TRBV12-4 CASRELGTEAFF TGTGCCAGCCGGGAACTGGGCACTGAAGCTTTCTTT
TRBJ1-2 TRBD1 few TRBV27 CASSFRQGNAGYTF TGTGCCAGCAGTTTCCGACAGGGCAACGCTGGCTACACCTTC
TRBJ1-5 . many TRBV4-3 CASSSGINSNQPQHF TGCGCCAGCAGCAGCGGAATTAATAGCAATCAGCCCCAGCATTTT
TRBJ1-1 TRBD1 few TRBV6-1 CASSGRTGVNTEAFF TGTGCCAGCAGTGGACGGACAGGGGTAAACACTGAAGCTTTCTTT
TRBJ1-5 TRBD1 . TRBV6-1 CATATGGTGQPQHF TGTGCCACCGCGACAGGGGGCACGGGACAGCCCCAGCATTTT
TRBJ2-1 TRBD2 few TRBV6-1 CASGWLAGANEQFF TGTGCCAGCGGCTGGCTAGCGGGAGCCAATGAGCAGTTCTTC